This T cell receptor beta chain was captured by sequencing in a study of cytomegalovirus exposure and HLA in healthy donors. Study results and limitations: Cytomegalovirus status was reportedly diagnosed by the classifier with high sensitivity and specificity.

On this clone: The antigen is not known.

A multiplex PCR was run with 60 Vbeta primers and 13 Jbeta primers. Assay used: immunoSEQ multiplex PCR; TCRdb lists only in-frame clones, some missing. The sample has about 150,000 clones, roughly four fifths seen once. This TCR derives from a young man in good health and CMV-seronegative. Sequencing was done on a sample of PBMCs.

In DNA, the CDR3 is TGTGCCAGCCGACATATCACAGGTGGTGAAAAACTGTTTTTT. Protein sequence: CASRHITGGEKLFF. This chain uses TRBV11-2 with TRBJ1-4; D is possibly TRBD1 (5 bases). Deletions cut 8 bases from V and 7 bases from J, with 17 bases between. The CDR3 has 14 amino acids. The germline gives CDR1 SGHAT, CDR2 FQNNGV.